Below, 11 T cell receptor beta chains from the same sample are listed, as sequenced in a study of CD8+ T cells in alopecia areata. The sequencing template was cDNA reverse transcribed from extracted RNA. TCRdb's table, derived via immunoSEQ multiplex PCR, lists solely in-frame clones and lacks some. The sample carries some 200,000 clones, around 50% recorded once. Material: CD4+ T cells sorted from blood, obtained at week 0. All receptors derive from a human donor with alopecia areata.

This sequence joins TRBV29-1 and TRBJ1-2; TRBD1 matches 7 bases. CDR1 and CDR2 from the germline V gene are SQVTM and ANQGSEA. The CDR3 is 14 amino acids. Trimming at V came to 6 bases and at J to 4 bases, leaving 11 bases not matched to a gene. The CDR3 sequence: CSVGGRQGAYGYTF. CDR3 DNA: TGCAGCGTGGGGGGAAGACAGGGAGCCTATGGCTACACCTTC.

DNA of the CDR3: TGTGCCAGCACCCACGGGGGGGGCCGGACTGAAGCTTTCTTT. Its protein is CASTHGGGRTEAFF. The chain is built from TRBV6-5 and TRBJ1-1; TRBD1 might be the D (6 bases). There are 14 residues in the CDR3. Trimming left V 7 bases short and J 5 bases short, with 17 bases between. The germline V gene has CDR1 MNHEY and CDR2 SVGAGI.

The chain's CDR3 is CSVDGRRGASYNEQFF. The CDR3 bases are TGCAGCGTTGACGGTAGGCGGGGGGCCAGCTACAATGAGCAGTTCTTC. The chain couples TRBV29-1 to TRBJ2-1, with 8 bases matching TRBD2. Germline values: CDR1 SQVTM, CDR2 ANQGSEA. V dropped 3 bases and J dropped 3; count of bases not matched to a gene: 10. This CDR3 has 16 residues.

This chain joins TRBV6-1 and TRBJ1-5; D is possibly TRBD1 (5 bases). The CDR3 runs to 13 residues. With 7 bases removed from V and 5 bases from J, the gap between germline ends came to 12 bases. Germline CDR1 reads MNHNS; CDR2 reads SASEGT. The CDR3 sequence is CASTRGNDQPQHF. DNA of the CDR3: TGTGCCAGCACGAGGGGTAACGATCAGCCCCAGCATTTT.

The gene calls are TRBV6-5 and TRBJ1-1; TRBD1 matches 11 bases. V lost 2 bases to trimming and J lost 7 bases; unmatched junction nucleotides: 3. Germline V gene lookup returns CDR1 MNHEY and CDR2 SVGAGI. This CDR3 is 14 amino acids long. CDR3 sequence (DNA): TGTGCCAGCAGTTACGGACAGGGGGCATTTGAAGCTTTCTTT. Its protein product is CASSYGQGAFEAFF.

In the case of this clone: Its ends do not fully match the called genes, so a read error is possible. The rearrangement uses TRBV5-1 and TRBJ2-5; maybe TRBD1 (6 bases). Germline loops: CDR1 SGHRS, CDR2 YFSETQ. This CDR3 region has 17 residues. The chain's CDR3 is CASSSTRGPGNQETRYF. DNA for the CDR3: TGCGCCAGCAGCTCCACCAGGGGACCGGGAAACCAAGAGACCCGGTACTTC.

The rearrangement joins TRBV14 to TRBJ1-1, with D possibly TRBD1 on 6 matching bases. Germline assignment: CDR1 SGHDN and CDR2 FVKESK. CDR3 length: 15 residues. The V end was cut by 0 bases, the J end by 3 bases, with 11 bases between. In DNA, the CDR3 is TGTGCCAGCAGCCAAGAGCAGGGGATAGACACTGAAGCTTTCTTT. Amino acid sequence: CASSQEQGIDTEAFF. Together with reference TRBV14 and TRBJ1-1, the CDR3 gives the full variable domain: EAGVTQFPSHSVIEKGQTVTLRCDPISGHDNLYWYRRVMGKEIKFLLHFVKESKQDESGMPNNRFLAERTGGTYSTLKVQPAELEDSGVYFCASSQEQGIDTEAFFGQGTRLTVV.

The chain has TRBV29-1 and TRBJ1-1, with D possibly TRBD1 on 6 matching bases. This CDR3 region has 14 residues. Trimming shortened V by 4 bases and J by 1 base, and 13 bases separated the two germline ends. CDR1 is SQVTM and CDR2 is ANQGSEA in the germline V gene. The CDR3 nucleotides are TGCAGCGTTGGCAGGGGACACCAGAACACTGAAGCTTTCTTT. This translates into CSVGRGHQNTEAFF. The entire variable domain, with the rest obtained from reference TRBV29-1 and TRBJ1-1, is as follows: SAVISQKPSRDICQRGTSLTIQCQVDSQVTMMFWYRQQPGQSLTLIATANQGSEATYESGFVIDKFPISRPNLTFSTLTVSNMSPEDSSIYLCSVGRGHQNTEAFFGQGTRLTVV.

J is TRBJ1-2 and V is TRBV2, with D hard to call. The CDR3 extends over 13 amino acids. The ends were cut back, 7 bases at V and 4 bases at J, with 13 bases in the middle. Germline V gene data show CDR1 as SNHLY and CDR2 as FYNNEI. CDR3 nucleotides: TGTGCCAGCACACTTCTCGCAGGCTATGGCTACACCTTC. It translates to CASTLLAGYGYTF.

The V and J genes are TRBV29-1 and TRBJ2-1, with D possibly matching TRBD1 (6 bases). The V gene lost 4 bases and the J gene lost 3 bases, with 16 bases spanning the gap. The germline gives CDR1 SQVTM, CDR2 ANQGSEA. The CDR3 contains 15 residues. CDR3 coding DNA: TGCAGCGTTGCAGGGGCTAGGTCGGGCTACAATGAGCAGTTCTTC. It translates to CSVAGARSGYNEQFF.

This sequence joins TRBV30 and TRBJ1-2, with D perhaps matching TRBD1 (5 bases). The CDR3 runs to 12 residues. Trimming left V 4 bases short and J 5 bases short, with 11 bases between. Germline CDR1 and CDR2: GTSNPN and SVGIG (reference sequence). The CDR3: CAWTGALYGYTF. The CDR3, as DNA: TGTGCCTGGACCGGGGCGTTATATGGCTACACCTTC.